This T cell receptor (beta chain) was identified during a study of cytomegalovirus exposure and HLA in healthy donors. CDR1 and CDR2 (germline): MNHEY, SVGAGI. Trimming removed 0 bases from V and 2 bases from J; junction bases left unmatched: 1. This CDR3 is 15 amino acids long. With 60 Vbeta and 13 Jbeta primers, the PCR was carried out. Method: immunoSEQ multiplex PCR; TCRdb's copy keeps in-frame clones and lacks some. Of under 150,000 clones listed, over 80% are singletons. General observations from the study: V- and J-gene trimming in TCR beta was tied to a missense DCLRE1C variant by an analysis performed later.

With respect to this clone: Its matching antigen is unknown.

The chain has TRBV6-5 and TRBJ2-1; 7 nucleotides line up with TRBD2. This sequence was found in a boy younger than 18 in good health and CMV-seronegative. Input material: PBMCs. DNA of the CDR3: TGTGCCAGCAGTTACTCGGGACTAACCTACAATGAGCAGTTCTTC. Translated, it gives CASSYSGLTYNEQFF.